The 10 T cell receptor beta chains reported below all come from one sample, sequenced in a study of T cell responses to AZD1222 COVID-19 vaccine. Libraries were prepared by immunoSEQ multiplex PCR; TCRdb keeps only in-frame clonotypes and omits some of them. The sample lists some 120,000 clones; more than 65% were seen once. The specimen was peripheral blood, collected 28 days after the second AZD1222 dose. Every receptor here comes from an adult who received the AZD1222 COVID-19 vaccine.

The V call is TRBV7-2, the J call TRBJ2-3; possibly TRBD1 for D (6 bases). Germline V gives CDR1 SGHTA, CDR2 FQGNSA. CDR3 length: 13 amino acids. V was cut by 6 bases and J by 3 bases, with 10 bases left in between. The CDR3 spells CASRKTGTDTQYF. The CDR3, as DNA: TGTGCCAGCAGGAAGACAGGAACAGATACGCAGTATTTT.

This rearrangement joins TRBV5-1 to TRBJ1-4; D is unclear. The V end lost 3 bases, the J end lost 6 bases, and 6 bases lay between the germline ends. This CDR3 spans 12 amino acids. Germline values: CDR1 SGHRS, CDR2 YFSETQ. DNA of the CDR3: TGCGCCAGCAGCTCGCAGGATGAAAAACTGTTTTTT. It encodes CASSSQDEKLFF.

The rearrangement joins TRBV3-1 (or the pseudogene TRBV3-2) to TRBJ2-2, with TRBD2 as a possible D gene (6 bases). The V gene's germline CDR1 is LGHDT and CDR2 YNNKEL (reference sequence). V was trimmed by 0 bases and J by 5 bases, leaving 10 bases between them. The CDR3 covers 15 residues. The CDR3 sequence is CASSQDLRGTGELFF. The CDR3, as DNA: TGTGCCAGCAGCCAAGATCTCCGGGGGACCGGGGAGCTGTTTTTT.

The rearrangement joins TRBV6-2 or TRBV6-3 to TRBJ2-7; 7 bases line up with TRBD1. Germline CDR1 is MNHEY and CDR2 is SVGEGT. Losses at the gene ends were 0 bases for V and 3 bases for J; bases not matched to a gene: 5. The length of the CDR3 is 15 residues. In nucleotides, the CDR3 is TGTGCCAGCAGTTACTCCCCGTGGGACAGCTACGAGCAGTACTTC. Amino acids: CASSYSPWDSYEQYF.

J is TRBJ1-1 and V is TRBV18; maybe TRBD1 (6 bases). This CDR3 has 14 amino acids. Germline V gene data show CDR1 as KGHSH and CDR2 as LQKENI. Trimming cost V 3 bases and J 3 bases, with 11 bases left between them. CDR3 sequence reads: CASSPGGQDTEAFF. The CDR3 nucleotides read TGTGCCAGCTCACCCGGGGGGCAGGACACTGAAGCTTTCTTT. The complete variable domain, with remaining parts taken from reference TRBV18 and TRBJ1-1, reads NAGVMQNPRHLVRRRGQEARLRCSPMKGHSHVYWYRQLPEEGLKFMVYLQKENIIDESGMPKERFSAEFPKEGPSILRIQQVVRGDSAAYFCASSPGGQDTEAFFGQGTRLTVV.

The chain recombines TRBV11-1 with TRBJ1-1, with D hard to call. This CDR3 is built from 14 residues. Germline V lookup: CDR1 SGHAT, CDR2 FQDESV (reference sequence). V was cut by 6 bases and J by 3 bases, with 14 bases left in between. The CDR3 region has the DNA TGTGCCAGCAGTCTTCACCGGGCAGACACTGAAGCTTTCTTT. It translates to CASSLHRADTEAFF.

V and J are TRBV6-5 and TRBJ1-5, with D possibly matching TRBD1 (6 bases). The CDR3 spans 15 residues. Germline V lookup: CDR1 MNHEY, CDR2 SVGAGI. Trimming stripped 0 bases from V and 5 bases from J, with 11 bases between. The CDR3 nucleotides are TGTGCCAGCAGTTACTCGAACAGGGTGGATCAGCCCCAGCATTTT. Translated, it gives CASSYSNRVDQPQHF.

The DNA for the CDR3 is TGTGCAGTCGACAGGGGGCTGGAAGAGACCCAGTACTTC. It translates to CAVDRGLEETQYF. The chain recombines TRBV6-5 with TRBJ2-5, with TRBD1 matching over 10 bases. Germline CDR1 reads MNHEY; CDR2 reads SVGAGI. The CDR3 has 13 residues.

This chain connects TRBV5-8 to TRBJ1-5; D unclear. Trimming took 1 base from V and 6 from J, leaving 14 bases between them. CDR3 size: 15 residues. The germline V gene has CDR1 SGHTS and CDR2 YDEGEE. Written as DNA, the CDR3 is TGTGCCAGCAGCTTGAAGGCGGGGATGGGTCAGCCCCAGCATTTT. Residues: CASSLKAGMGQPQHF.

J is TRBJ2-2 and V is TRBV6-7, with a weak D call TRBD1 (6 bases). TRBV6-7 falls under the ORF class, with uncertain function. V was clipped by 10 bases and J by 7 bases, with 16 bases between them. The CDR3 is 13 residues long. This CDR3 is CANTGLRHGELFF. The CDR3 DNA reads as TGTGCCAATACAGGGTTACGACACGGGGAGCTGTTTTTT.